A selection of T cell receptor beta chains follows, all from one sample in a study of blood T cell repertoires in COVID-19. Assay: immunoSEQ multiplex PCR; the TCRdb copy retains only in-frame clones and omits some. The table includes 100,000 to 150,000 clones, around 86% detected once. The sequenced sample was peripheral blood. These receptor sequences come from a man older than 75 with active or convalescent COVID-19. CDR3s include the opening cysteine and the closing phenylalanine or tryptophan. D genes are given only for firm matches. The listing skips clone size in some rows; elsewhere it reads once, few, many or a size class.

v_call	clone_size	j_call	d_call	cdr3_nt	cdr3_aa
TRBV9	.	TRBJ1-2	TRBD1	TGTGCCAGCAGCGTCCAGGGGGCAAGCTATGGCTACACCTTC	CASSVQGASYGYTF
TRBV18	.	TRBJ2-7	TRBD2	TGTGCCAGCTCAGCGCGACTAGCGGGAGAGGGGTCCTACGAGCAGTACTTC	CASSARLAGEGSYEQYF
TRBV19	.	TRBJ1-4	.	TGTGCCAGTACCCCTCCGGGCAGGGTGAATGAAAAACTGTTTTTT	CASTPPGRVNEKLFF
TRBV5-4	.	TRBJ1-3	TRBD1	TGTGCCAGCAGCTCGAGACAGGGCGGAGGTGGAAACACCATATATTTT	CASSSRQGGGGNTIYF
TRBV9	.	TRBJ2-3	TRBD2	TGTGCCAGCAGCGTAGAATCTAGCGGGCGAGATACGCAGTATTTT	CASSVESSGRDTQYF
TRBV28	.	TRBJ1-2	TRBD1	TGTGCCAGCAGTTTATACCGGGACAGAGAAAACTATGGCTACACCTTC	CASSLYRDRENYGYTF
TRBV4-3	.	TRBJ2-2	.	TGCGCCAGCAGCCGCAGGGAATCGGGCACCGGGGAGCTGTTTTTT	CASSRRESGTGELFF
TRBV25-1	.	TRBJ1-2	.	TGTGCCAGCAGTAAACCAGGGGCCGAGGACTATGGCTACACCTTC	CASSKPGAEDYGYTF
TRBV5-1	few	TRBJ1-1	.	TGCGCCAGCAGAGGGGCAGACAGGATTGGCACTGAAGCTTTCTTT	CASRGADRIGTEAFF
TRBV12-3/TRBV12-4	.	TRBJ1-6	.	TGTGCCAGCCGCGAAACGGGGAATTCACCCCTCCACTTT	CASRETGNSPLHF
TRBV27	once	TRBJ1-5	.	TGTGCCAGCAGTATAACCGGGACACACACAAATCAGCCCCAGCATTTT	CASSITGTHTNQPQHF
TRBV5-4	.	TRBJ1-6	.	TGTGCCAGCAGCAAACGAGGGGGGGTAGCCTATAATTCACCCCTCCACTTT	CASSKRGGVAYNSPLHF
TRBV19	.	TRBJ2-1	TRBD2	TGTGCCAGTAGTCCGGGACTAAGGGGTAATGAGCAGTTCTTC	CASSPGLRGNEQFF
TRBV7-8	.	TRBJ2-2	.	TGTGCCAGCAGCCCCTACACCGGGGAGCTGTTTTTT	CASSPYTGELFF
TRBV19	.	TRBJ1-3	.	TGTGCCAGTAGTCGACAGGCTGGAAACACCATATATTTT	CASSRQAGNTIYF
TRBV3-1/TRBV3-2	.	TRBJ1-3	TRBD1	TGTGCCAGCAGCCCCCGGACAGGGTTATACACCATATATTTT	CASSPRTGLYTIYF
TRBV6-5	.	TRBJ2-2	TRBD2	TGTGCCAGCAGTTATCTAGCGGGGGGGCCCGGGGAGCTGTTTTTT	CASSYLAGGPGELFF
TRBV28	.	TRBJ1-4	.	TGTGCCAGCAGTTCTGTTCTCGGACAGACTAATGAAAAACTGTTTTTT	CASSSVLGQTNEKLFF
TRBV9	.	TRBJ2-3	.	TGTGCCAGCAGCGTAGTAGGAGGTAGCACAGATACGCAGTATTTT	CASSVVGGSTDTQYF
TRBV7-2	few	TRBJ2-7	TRBD1	TGTGCCAGCAGCCCAGACGGGACAGCGTTCTACGAGCAGTACTTC	CASSPDGTAFYEQYF
TRBV18	.	TRBJ1-4	.	TGTGCCAGCTCACCAGAGGCGCTGTCAGAAAAACTGTTTTTT	CASSPEALSEKLFF
TRBV7-2	.	TRBJ2-5	.	TGTGCCAGCAGCTTCCCAGGGTCAGAGACCCAGTACTTC	CASSFPGSETQYF
TRBV6-5	.	TRBJ1-3	TRBD1	TGTGCCAGCAGTTCAACAGGGGGTCCCGGAAACACCATATATTTT	CASSSTGGPGNTIYF
TRBV6-5	.	TRBJ1-4	TRBD1	TGTGCCAGCAAGAGGGGACAGGGGAATGAAAAACTGTTTTTT	CASKRGQGNEKLFF
TRBV5-4	.	TRBJ1-2	.	TGTGCCAGCAGCTGGGTCGTCAGTAACGGGTACTATGGCTACACCTTC	CASSWVVSNGYYGYTF
TRBV5-6	.	TRBJ1-1	.	TGTGCCAGCAGCTTGAGGGAGGACACTGAAGCTTTCTTT	CASSLREDTEAFF
TRBV3-1/TRBV3-2	.	TRBJ2-3	.	TGTGCCAGCAGCCAAGGGCCCCTCCCCGCAGATACGCAGTATTTT	CASSQGPLPADTQYF